The rows below give T cell receptor beta chains drawn from one sample of a study of radiation and T cells in renal cell carcinoma. Using immunoSEQ multiplex PCR, the repertoire was profiled, and TCRdb retains in-frame clones only, with some absent. The sample includes around 130,000 clones, approximately 78% of them seen just once. The starting material was blood, obtained from a patient whose treatment included radiotherapy and nephrectomy. Every receptor here comes from a woman in her sixties or seventies with renal cell carcinoma. Both conserved end residues are part of each CDR3. Fields, in order: D gene, J gene, V gene, clone size, CDR3 protein, CDR3 DNA. The D gene is left open where the match is weak. Expanded clones get a size class; other rows say once, few or many, or leave the size out.

TRBD2 TRBJ2-7 TRBV6-6 NA CASSYSGAGGKGQYF TGTGCCAGCAGTTACTCCGGGGCGGGAGGGAAAGGACAGTACTTC
NA TRBJ2-3 TRBV29-1 NA CSVDRDRNTDTQYF TGCAGCGTTGACCGAGACAGAAACACAGATACGCAGTATTTT
NA TRBJ2-1 TRBV14 NA CASSQRLTHNEQFF TGTGCCAGCAGCCAAAGGTTGACCCACAATGAGCAGTTCTTC
NA TRBJ2-1 TRBV20-1 NA CSARDTQEQFF TGCAGTGCTAGAGATACTCAGGAGCAGTTCTTC
NA TRBJ1-5 TRBV19 NA CASSPPGQGDQPQHF TGTGCCAGTAGTCCCCCCGGGCAGGGAGATCAGCCCCAGCATTTT
NA TRBJ1-3 TRBV6-6 NA CASSRVINTGNTIYF TGTGCCAGCAGTCGGGTAATAAATACTGGAAACACCATATATTTT
NA TRBJ2-2 TRBV15 NA CATSRGPTSLVAGELFF TGTGCCACCAGCAGAGGTCCGACCAGCCTCGTGGCCGGGGAGCTGTTTTTT
TRBD2 TRBJ2-1 TRBV6-1 NA CASRGTSGASNEQFF TGTGCCAGCAGGGGGACTAGCGGGGCCTCCAATGAGCAGTTCTTC
NA TRBJ1-1 TRBV6-5 NA CASSYILQQLDTEAFF TGTGCCAGCAGTTACATTCTGCAACAACTGGACACTGAAGCTTTCTTT
NA TRBJ2-2 TRBV9 NA CASSVDTFGSLPGELFF TGTGCCAGCAGCGTAGATACGTTCGGCTCCCTACCCGGGGAGCTGTTTTTT
NA TRBJ2-1 TRBV9 NA CASSTGGGSYNEQFF TGTGCCAGCAGCACAGGAGGGGGCTCCTACAATGAGCAGTTCTTC
NA TRBJ2-1 TRBV5-6 NA CASSRTLTSYNEQFF TGTGCCAGCAGCCGCACACTGACATCCTACAATGAGCAGTTCTTC
NA TRBJ2-7 TRBV28 once CASSLWGSAPYEQYF TGTGCCAGCAGTTTATGGGGGTCGGCCCCCTACGAGCAGTACTTC
NA TRBJ2-3 TRBV21-1 NA CASNLKRAPLGEDTQYF TGTGCCAGCAACCTGAAGAGGGCTCCCCTAGGGGAGGATACGCAGTATTTT
NA TRBJ2-3 TRBV6-5 NA CASSYRGTDTQYF TGTGCCAGCAGTTACCGGGGAACAGATACGCAGTATTTT